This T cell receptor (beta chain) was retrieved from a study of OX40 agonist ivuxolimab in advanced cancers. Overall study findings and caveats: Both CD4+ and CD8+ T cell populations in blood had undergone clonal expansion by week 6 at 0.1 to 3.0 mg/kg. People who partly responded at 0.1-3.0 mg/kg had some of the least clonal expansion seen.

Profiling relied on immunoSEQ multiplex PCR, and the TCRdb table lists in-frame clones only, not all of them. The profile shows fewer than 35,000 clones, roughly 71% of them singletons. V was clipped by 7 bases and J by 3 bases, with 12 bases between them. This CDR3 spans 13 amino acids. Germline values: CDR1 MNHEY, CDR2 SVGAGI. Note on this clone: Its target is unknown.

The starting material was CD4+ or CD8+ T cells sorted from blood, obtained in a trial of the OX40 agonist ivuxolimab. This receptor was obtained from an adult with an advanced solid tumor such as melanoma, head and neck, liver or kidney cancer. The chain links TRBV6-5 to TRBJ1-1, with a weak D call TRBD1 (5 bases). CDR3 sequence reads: CASNALGHTEAFF. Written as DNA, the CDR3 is TGTGCCAGCAACGCGTTGGGGCACACTGAAGCTTTCTTT.